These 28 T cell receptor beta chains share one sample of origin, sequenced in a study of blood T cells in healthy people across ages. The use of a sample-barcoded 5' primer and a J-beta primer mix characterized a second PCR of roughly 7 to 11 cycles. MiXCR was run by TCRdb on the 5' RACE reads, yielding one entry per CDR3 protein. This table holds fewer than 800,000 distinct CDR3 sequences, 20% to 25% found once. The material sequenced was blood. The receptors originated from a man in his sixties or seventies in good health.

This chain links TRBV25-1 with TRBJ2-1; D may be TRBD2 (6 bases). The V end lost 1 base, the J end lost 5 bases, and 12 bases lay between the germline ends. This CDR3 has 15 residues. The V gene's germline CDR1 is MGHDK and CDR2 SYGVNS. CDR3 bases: TGTGCCAGCAGTGAATGGGCGGGAAGCGACAATGAGCAGTTCTTC. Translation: CASSEWAGSDNEQFF.

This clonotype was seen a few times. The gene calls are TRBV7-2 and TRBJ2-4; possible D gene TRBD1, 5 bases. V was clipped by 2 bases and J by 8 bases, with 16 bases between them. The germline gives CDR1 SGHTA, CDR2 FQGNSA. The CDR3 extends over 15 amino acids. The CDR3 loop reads CASSLSSGNVDIQYF. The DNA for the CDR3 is TGTGCCAGCAGCTTAAGTTCAGGGAATGTGGACATTCAGTACTTC.

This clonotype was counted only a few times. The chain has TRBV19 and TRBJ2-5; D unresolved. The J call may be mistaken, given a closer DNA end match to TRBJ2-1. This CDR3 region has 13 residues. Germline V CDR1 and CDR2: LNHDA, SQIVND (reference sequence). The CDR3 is CASRRRSLDEQFF. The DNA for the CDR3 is TGTGCCAGTAGGAGGAGATCTTTGGATGAGCAGTTCTTC.

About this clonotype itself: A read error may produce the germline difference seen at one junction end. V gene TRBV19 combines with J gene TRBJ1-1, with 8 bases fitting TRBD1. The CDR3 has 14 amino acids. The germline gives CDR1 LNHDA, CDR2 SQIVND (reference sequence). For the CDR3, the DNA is TGTGCCAGTAGATCGACAGGGGCTAACACTGGAGCTTTCTTT. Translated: CASRSTGANTGAFF.

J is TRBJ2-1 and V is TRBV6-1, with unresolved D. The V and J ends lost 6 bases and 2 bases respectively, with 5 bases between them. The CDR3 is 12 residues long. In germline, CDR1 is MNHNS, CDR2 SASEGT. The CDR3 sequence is CASRDPYNEQFF. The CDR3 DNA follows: TGTGCCAGCAGGGACCCCTACAATGAGCAGTTCTTC.

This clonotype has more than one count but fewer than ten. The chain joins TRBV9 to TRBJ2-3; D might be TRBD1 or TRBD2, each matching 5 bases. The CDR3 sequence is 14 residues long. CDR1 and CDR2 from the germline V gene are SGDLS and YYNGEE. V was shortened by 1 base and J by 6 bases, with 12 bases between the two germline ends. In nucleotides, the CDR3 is TGTGCCAGCAGCGTAAGCAGGGTAGCGGATACGCAGTATTTT. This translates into CASSVSRVADTQYF.

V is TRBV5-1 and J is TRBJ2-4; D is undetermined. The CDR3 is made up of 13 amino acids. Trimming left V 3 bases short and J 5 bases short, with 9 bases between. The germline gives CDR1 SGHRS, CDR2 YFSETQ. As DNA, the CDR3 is TGCGCCAGCAGCTCCGACTGGGAAAACATTCAGTACTTC. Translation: CASSSDWENIQYF. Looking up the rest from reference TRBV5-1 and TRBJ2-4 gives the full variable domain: KAGVTQTPRYLIKTRGQQVTLSCSPISGHRSVSWYQQTPGQGLQFLFEYFSETQRNKGNFPGRFSGRQFSNSRSEMNVSTLELGDSALYLCASSSDWENIQYFGAGTRLSVL.

CDR3 sequence (DNA): TGTGCCAGCAGCTCACTAGCGGGCCGGGGTACGCAGTATTTT. Translating gives CASSSLAGRGTQYF. The chain combines TRBV7-3 with TRBJ2-3; 9 positions match TRBD2. This CDR3 spans 14 amino acids. Germline loops: CDR1 SGHTA, CDR2 FQGTGA. Trimming cost V 4 bases and J 8 bases; bases outside gene matches: 7. The whole variable domain, remainder taken from reference TRBV7-3 and TRBJ2-3, is GAGVSQTPSNKVTEKGKYVELRCDPISGHTALYWYRQSLGQGPEFLIYFQGTGAADDSGLPNDRFFAVRPEGSVSTLKIQRTERGDSAVYLCASSSLAGRGTQYFGPGTRLTVL.

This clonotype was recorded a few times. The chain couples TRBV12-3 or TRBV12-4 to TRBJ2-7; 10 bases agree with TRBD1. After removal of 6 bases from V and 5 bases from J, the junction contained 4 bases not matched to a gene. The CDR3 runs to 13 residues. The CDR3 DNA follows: TGTGCCAGCAGCAAGGACAGGGGGGACGAGCAGTACTTC. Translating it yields CASSKDRGDEQYF.

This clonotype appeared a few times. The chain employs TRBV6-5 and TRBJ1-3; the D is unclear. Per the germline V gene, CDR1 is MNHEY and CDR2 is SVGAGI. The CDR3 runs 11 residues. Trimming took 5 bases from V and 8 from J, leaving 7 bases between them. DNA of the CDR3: TGTGCCAGCAGTACCCGGGACACCATATATTTT. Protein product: CASSTRDTIYF.

The CDR3 spells CASTLRAGYNIQYF. As DNA, the CDR3 is TGTGCCAGCACCCTACGGGCAGGGTACAACATTCAGTACTTC. J is TRBJ2-4 and V is TRBV7-2; D is perhaps TRBD1 (5 bases). Germline CDR1 SGHTA, CDR2 FQGNSA. The V end was cut by 7 bases, the J end by 7 bases, with 17 bases between. The CDR3 runs 14 residues. The full variable domain, its missing parts supplied by reference TRBV7-2 and TRBJ2-4, is GAGVSQSPSNKVTEKGKDVELRCDPISGHTALYWYRQSLGQGLEFLIYFQGNSAPDKSGLPSDRFSAERTGGSVSTLTIQRTQQEDSAVYLCASTLRAGYNIQYFGAGTRLSVL.

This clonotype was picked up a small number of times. Here the CDR3 reads CSGGKGVYEQYF. The CDR3, as DNA: TGCAGCGGAGGGAAGGGAGTCTACGAGCAGTACTTC. This chain uses TRBV29-1 with TRBJ2-7, with a tentative D call TRBD2 (5 bases). Germline CDR1 and CDR2: SQVTM and ANQGSEA. V gave up 7 bases and J gave up 3 bases, with 13 bases separating them. CDR3 length: 12 amino acids.

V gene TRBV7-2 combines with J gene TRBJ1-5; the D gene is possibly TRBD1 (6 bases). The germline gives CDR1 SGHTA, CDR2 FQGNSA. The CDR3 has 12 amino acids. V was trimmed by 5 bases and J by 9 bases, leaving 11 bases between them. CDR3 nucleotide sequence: TGTGCCAGCAGCCTGGACAGTTCGCCCCAGCATTTT. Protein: CASSLDSSPQHF.

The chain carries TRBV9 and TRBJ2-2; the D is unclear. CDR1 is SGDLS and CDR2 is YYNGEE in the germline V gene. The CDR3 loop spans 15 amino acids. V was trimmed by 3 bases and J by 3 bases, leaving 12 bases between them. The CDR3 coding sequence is TGTGCCAGCAGCGAATTGGGCTACCACACCGGGGAGCTGTTTTTT. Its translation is CASSELGYHTGELFF.

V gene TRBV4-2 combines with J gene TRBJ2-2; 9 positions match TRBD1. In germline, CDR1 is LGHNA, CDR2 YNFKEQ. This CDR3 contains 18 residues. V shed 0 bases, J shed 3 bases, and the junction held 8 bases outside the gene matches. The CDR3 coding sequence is TGTGCCAGCAGCCAAGAAACGGGACAGGGTATCGACACCGGGGAGCTGTTTTTT. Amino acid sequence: CASSQETGQGIDTGELFF.

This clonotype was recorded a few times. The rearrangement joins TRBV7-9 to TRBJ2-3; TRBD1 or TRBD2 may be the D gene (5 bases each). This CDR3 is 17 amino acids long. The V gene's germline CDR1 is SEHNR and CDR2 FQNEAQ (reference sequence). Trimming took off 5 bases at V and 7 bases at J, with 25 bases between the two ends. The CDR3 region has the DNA TGTGCCAGCAGCACTAGGGGCAGCGGTACCCAGGGATATACGCAGTATTTT. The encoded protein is CASSTRGSGTQGYTQYF.

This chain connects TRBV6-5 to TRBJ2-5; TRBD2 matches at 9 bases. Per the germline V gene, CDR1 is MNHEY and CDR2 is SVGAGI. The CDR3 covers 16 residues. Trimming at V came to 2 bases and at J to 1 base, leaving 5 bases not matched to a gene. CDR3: CASSYVAGASQETQYF. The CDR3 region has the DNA TGTGCCAGCAGTTACGTAGCGGGAGCTTCCCAAGAGACCCAGTACTTC.

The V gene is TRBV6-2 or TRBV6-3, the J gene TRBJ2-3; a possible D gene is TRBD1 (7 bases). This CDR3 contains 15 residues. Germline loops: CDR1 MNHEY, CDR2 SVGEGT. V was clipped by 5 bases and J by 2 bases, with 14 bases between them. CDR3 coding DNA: TGTGCCAGCAGTCGGAGGGACAGCCTCACAGATACGCAGTATTTT. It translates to CASSRRDSLTDTQYF.

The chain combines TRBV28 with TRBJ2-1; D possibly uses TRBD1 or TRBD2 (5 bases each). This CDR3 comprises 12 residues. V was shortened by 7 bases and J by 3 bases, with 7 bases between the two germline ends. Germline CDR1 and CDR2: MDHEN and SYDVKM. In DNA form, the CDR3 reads TGTGCCAGCATTGGGGGCTACAATGAGCAGTTCTTC. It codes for CASIGGYNEQFF.

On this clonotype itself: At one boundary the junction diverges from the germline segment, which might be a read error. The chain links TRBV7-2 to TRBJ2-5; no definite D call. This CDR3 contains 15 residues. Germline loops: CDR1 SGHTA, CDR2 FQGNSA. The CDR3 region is CANSREAGEQETQYF. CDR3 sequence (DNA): TGTGCCAACAGCCGAGAGGCAGGAGAACAAGAGACCCAGTACTTC.

The CDR3 bases are TGTGCCAGCAGACAGACCATGCGTGAGCAGTTCTTC. As protein: CASRQTMREQFF. This rearrangement joins TRBV7-2 to TRBJ2-5; D unresolved. The DNA end lines up better with TRBJ2-1; the J call may be wrong. Looked up from germline, CDR1 is SGHTA and CDR2 is FQGNSA. The CDR3 has 12 residues.

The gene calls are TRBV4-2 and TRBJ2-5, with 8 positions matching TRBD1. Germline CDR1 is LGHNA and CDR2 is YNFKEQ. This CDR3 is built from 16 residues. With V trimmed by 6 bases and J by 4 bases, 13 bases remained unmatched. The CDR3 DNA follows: TGTGCCAGCAGTCCTACGGGACAGGATGGTATAGAGACCCAGTACTTC. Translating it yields CASSPTGQDGIETQYF.

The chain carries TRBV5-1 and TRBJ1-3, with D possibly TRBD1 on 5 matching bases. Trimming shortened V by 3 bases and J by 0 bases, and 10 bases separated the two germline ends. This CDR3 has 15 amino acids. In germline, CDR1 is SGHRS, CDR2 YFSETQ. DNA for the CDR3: TGCGCCAGCAGCTCCGACAGCTACTCTGGAAACACCATATATTTT. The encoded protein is CASSSDSYSGNTIYF.

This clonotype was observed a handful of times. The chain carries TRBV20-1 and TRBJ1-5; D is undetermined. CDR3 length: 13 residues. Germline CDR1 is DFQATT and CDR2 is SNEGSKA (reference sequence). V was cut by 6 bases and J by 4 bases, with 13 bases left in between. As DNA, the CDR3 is TGCAGTGCAACTGGGGTTCTGAATCAGCCCCAGCATTTT. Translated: CSATGVLNQPQHF.

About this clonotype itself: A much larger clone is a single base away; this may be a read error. The CDR3 DNA reads TGTGCTGAGGGGGTGCACAATGGGCAGTTCTTC. Its translation: CAEGVHNGQFF. The chain joins TRBV28 to TRBJ2-1; perhaps TRBD1 as D (6 bases). CDR3 length: 11 residues. Germline-derived CDR1 and CDR2 are MDHEN and SYDVKM. The entire variable domain, with the rest obtained from reference TRBV28 and TRBJ2-1, is as follows: DVKVTQSSRYLVKRTGEKVFLECVQDMDHENMFWYRQDPGLGLRLIYFSYDVKMKEKGDIPEGYSVSREKKERFSLILESASTNQTSMYLCAEGVHNGQFFGPGTRLTVL.

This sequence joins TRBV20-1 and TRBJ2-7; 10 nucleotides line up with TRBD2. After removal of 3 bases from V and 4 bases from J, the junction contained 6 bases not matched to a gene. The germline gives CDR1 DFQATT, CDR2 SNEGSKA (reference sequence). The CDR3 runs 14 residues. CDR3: CSARSGRVGYEQYF. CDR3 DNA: TGCAGTGCTAGGAGCGGGAGGGTAGGATACGAGCAGTACTTC.

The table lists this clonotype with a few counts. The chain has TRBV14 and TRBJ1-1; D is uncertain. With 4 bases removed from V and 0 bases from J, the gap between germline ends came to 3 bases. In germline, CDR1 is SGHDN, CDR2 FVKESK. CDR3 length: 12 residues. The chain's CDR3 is CASSRLNTEAFF. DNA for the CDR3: TGTGCCAGCAGCCGGTTGAACACTGAAGCTTTCTTT.

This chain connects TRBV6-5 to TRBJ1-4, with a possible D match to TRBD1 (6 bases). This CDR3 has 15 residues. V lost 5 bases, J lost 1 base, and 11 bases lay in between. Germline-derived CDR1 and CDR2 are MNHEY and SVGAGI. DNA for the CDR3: TGTGCCAGCAGTCTACAGGGACTAACTAATGAAAAACTGTTTTTT. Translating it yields CASSLQGLTNEKLFF.